The TCR beta chain under discussion was sequenced for a study of a mutant IDH1 vaccine in newly diagnosed glioma. In the study overall: Males made up around 62% and females about 38% of treated patients, whose mean age was about 41 years.

Per germline, CDR1 SGHTA and CDR2 FQGNSA. V lost 5 bases and J 5 bases, leaving 16 bases between the germline ends. The CDR3 is 14 residues long. Documented time point: week 47, end of study. What each vaccine dose contained was 300 ug of mutant IDH1 20-mer peptide, accompanied by topical imiquimod. Clones were sequenced by immunoSEQ multiplex PCR, and TCRdb holds only the in-frame ones, with some missing. The table lists approximately 84,000 clones, approximately 75% of them singletons. In the case of this clone: Its antigen is as yet unknown.

Sequencing was performed on PBMCs, taken from a glioma patient whose treatment included an IDH1 peptide vaccine. The J gene is TRBJ2-7, the V gene TRBV7-2; no reliable D call. This TCR came from a man between 35 and 55 years old with glioma. CDR3 loop: CASSPPSSFDEQYF. The CDR3 DNA sequence: TGTGCCAGCAGCCCGCCCTCGAGTTTCGACGAGCAGTACTTC.